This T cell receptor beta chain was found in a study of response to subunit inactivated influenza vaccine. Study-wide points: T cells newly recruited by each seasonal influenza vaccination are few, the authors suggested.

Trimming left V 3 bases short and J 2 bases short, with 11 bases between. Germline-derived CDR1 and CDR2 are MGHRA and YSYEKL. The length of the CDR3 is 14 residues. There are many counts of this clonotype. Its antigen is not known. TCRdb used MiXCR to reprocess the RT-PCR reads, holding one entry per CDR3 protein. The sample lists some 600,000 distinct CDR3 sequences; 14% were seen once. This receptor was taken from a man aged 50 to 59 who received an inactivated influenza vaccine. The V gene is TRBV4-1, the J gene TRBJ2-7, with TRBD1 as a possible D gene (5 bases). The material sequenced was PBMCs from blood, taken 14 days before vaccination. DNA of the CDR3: TGCGCCAGCAGCCAGACGACAGCTACCTACGAGCAGTACTTC. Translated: CASSQTTATYEQYF.